The T cell receptor (beta chain) under discussion was sequenced for a study of blood T cells in healthy people across ages. The ends lost 5 bases at V and 0 bases at J; junction bases unmatched: 5. The CDR3 totals 14 residues. Per the germline V gene, CDR1 is DFQATT and CDR2 is SNEGSKA (reference sequence). Points from the study as a whole: Roughly linear age-related decline in beta diversity appeared, significant by age approximately 40. For the donors, CMV status was unknown and possibly confounded expanded clonotype changes.

Alongside a J-beta primer mix, a sample-barcoded 5' primer served in a second PCR lasting 7 to 11 cycles. TCRdb re-analysed the 5' RACE reads in MiXCR, keeping a single row per CDR3 protein. There are some 1.5 million distinct CDR3 sequences in the sample; roughly 27% occur only once, and about 7.7% lies in the top ten. This clonotype has a count of ten or more. Its target is unknown. Researchers report isolating at least 6.5 million PBMCs per sample. This sequence was found in a woman under 40 in good health. This rearrangement joins TRBV20-1 to TRBJ2-3; 7 bases match TRBD1. Source material: blood. Here the CDR3 reads CSAHDRASTDTQYF. The CDR3 DNA reads as TGCAGTGCTCATGACAGGGCCAGCACAGATACGCAGTATTTT.